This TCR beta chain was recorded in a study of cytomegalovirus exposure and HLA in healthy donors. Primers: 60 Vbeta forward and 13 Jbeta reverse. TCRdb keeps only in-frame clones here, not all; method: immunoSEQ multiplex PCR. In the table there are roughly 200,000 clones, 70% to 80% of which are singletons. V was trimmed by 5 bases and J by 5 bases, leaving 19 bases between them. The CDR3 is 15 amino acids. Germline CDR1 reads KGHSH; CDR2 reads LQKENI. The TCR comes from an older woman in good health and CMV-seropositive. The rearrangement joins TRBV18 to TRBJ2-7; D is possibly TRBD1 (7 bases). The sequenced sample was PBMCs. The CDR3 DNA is TGTGCCAGCTCAGTCCACCGCGACAGGGAGGACGAGCAGTACTTC. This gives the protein CASSVHRDREDEQYF.